This T cell receptor (beta chain) appears in the sequencing data of a study of control samples from healthy donors and cancer patients. Assay used: immunoSEQ multiplex PCR; TCRdb lists only in-frame clones, some missing. The sample records tens of thousands of clones, approximately 90% being singletons. The CDR3 totals 17 residues. Trimming pared 3 bases from V and 0 bases from J, leaving 15 bases between. Germline V lookup: CDR1 SGDLS, CDR2 YYNGEE. The chain is built from TRBV9 and TRBJ2-2; perhaps TRBD2 as D (7 bases). This sequence was found in a man between 60 and 75 years old with colorectal cancer. Material: PBMCs. CDR3 amino acids: CASSAGERGANTGELFF. CDR3 bases: TGTGCCAGCAGCGCAGGGGAACGGGGGGCGAACACCGGGGAGCTGTTTTTT.